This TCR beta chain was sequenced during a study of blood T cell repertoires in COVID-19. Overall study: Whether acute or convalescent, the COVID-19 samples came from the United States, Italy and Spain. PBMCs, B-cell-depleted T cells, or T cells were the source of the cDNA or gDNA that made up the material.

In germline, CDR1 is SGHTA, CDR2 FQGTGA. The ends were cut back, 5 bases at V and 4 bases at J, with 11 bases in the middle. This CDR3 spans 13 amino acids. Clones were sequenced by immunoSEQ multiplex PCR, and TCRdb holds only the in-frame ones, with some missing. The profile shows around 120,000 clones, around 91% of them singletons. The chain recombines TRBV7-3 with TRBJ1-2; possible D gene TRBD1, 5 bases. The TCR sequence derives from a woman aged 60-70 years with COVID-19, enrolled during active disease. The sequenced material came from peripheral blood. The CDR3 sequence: CASSPSGSYGYTF. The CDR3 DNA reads TGTGCCAGCAGCCCCTCAGGGTCCTATGGCTACACCTTC.